One and the same sample provided the 15 T cell receptor beta chains below, sequenced in a study of T cell repertoires in cytomegalovirus infection. A single record per CDR3 protein comes from TCRdb applying MiXCR to the reads. The data show hundreds of thousands of distinct CDR3 sequences, 30% to 40% seen once. These receptors are not linked to any known antigen. The sample here was cultured PBMCs, taken from culture after CMV antigen stimulation. Receptors originate from a human donor in good health (CMV status not recorded). Some clones in this sample may be carry-over from other donors' samples.

The genes are TRBV24-1 and TRBJ1-5; possibly TRBD1 for D (5 bases). V was pared by 2 bases and J by 3 bases, with 10 bases between. Germline CDR1 and CDR2: KGHDR and SFDVKD. This CDR3 has 15 residues. CDR3 loop: CATSDSRQPNQPQHF. Written as DNA, the CDR3 is TGTGCCACCAGTGATTCGCGACAGCCCAATCAGCCCCAGCATTTT.

The chain joins TRBV19 to TRBJ2-1; D might be TRBD2 (6 bases). V lost 3 bases and J lost 6, with 15 bases in between. Germline assignment: CDR1 LNHDA and CDR2 SQIVND (reference sequence). The CDR3 consists of 15 residues. The CDR3 spells CASSMVFSGINEQFF. The CDR3 region has the DNA TGTGCCAGTAGTATGGTCTTTAGCGGAATCAATGAGCAGTTCTTC.

This chain joins TRBV19 and TRBJ2-2; 8 nucleotides line up with TRBD2. Germline lookup yields CDR1 LNHDA and CDR2 SQIVND (reference sequence). The CDR3 is 17 residues long. The V segment lost 3 bases and the J segment 7 bases; nucleotides outside the gene matches: 13. Written as DNA, the CDR3 is TGTGCCAGTAGTATCCTCAGCGGGAGTGGGTACGGCGGGGAGCTGTTTTTT. The encoded protein is CASSILSGSGYGGELFF.

This rearrangement joins TRBV28 to TRBJ2-3; D is unresolved. The CDR3 totals 18 residues. Looked up from germline, CDR1 is MDHEN and CDR2 is SYDVKM. Deletions cut 6 bases from V and 4 bases from J, with 26 bases between. The CDR3 spells CASRSLSTTWIYPDTQYF. In DNA, the CDR3 is TGTGCCAGCAGATCATTAAGTACGACATGGATTTACCCAGATACGCAGTATTTT.

Only a few counts were recorded for this clonotype. This chain links TRBV7-8 with TRBJ2-3, with 7 bases lining up with TRBD2. This CDR3 comprises 16 residues. The junction had 11 bases not matched to a gene; V was cut back by 5 bases and J by 3 bases. Germline assignment: CDR1 SGHVS and CDR2 FQNEAQ. As DNA, the CDR3 is TGTGCCAGCAGCAAACCGTGGGGGGGAGCGACAGATACGCAGTATTTT. This encodes CASSKPWGGATDTQYF. Drawing the rest from reference TRBV7-8 and TRBJ2-3, the complete variable domain is GAGVSQSPRYKVAKRGQDVALRCDPISGHVSLFWYQQALGQGPEFLTYFQNEAQLDKSGLPSDRFFAERPEGSVSTLKIQRTQQEDSAVYLCASSKPWGGATDTQYFGPGTRLTVL.

The chain couples TRBV6-2 or TRBV6-3 to TRBJ2-1, with unresolved D. V lost 5 bases to trimming and J lost 7 bases, with 21 bases between them. CDR3 length: 16 amino acids. The germline CDR1 and CDR2 sequences are MNHEY and SVGEGT. The CDR3 DNA sequence: TGTGCCAGCAGTCTAACTCGACTCGGAAAGAAAAATGAGCAGTTCTTC. Translation: CASSLTRLGKKNEQFF.

This clonotype showed up many times. The chain recombines TRBV7-6 with TRBJ2-6; 12 bases match TRBD2. The germline CDR1 and CDR2 sequences are SGHVS and FNYEAQ. This CDR3 spans 17 amino acids. V dropped 4 bases and J dropped 3; count of bases not matched to a gene: 4. The CDR3 DNA reads TGTGCCAGCAGCTCCGGACTAGCGGGAAGTGGGGCCAACGTCCTGACTTTC. Its translation: CASSSGLAGSGANVLTF.

CDR3 sequence reads: CASSPSGRGTEAFF. The DNA of the CDR3 is TGTGCCAGCAGCCCCTCAGGGCGGGGGACTGAAGCTTTCTTT. The chain is built from TRBV7-9 and TRBJ1-1; the D gene is possibly TRBD1 (5 bases). Germline V gene lookup returns CDR1 SEHNR and CDR2 FQNEAQ (reference sequence). The CDR3 is made up of 14 amino acids. Trimming shortened V by 5 bases and J by 5 bases, and 15 bases separated the two germline ends.

The CDR3 region is CASSSSGPQRYF. Here the CDR3 DNA reads TGTGCCAGTAGTTCCTCCGGGCCTCAACGGTACTTC. V usage is TRBV19 and J usage is TRBJ2-7; D ambiguous. Germline-derived CDR1 and CDR2 are LNHDA and SQIVND (reference sequence). The V and J ends lost 5 bases and 12 bases respectively, with 17 bases between them. The CDR3 consists of 12 residues.

There are a few counts of this clonotype. The rearrangement links TRBV28 to TRBJ1-2; D perhaps matches TRBD1 (5 bases). Germline CDR1 MDHEN, CDR2 SYDVKM. With 3 bases removed from V and 1 base from J, the gap between germline ends came to 12 bases. The CDR3 has 15 residues. CDR3 sequence (DNA): TGTGCCAGCAGTTTCCTGGACATCGTTAACTATGGCTACACCTTC. Translated, it gives CASSFLDIVNYGYTF.

This clonotype has only a few counts. The chain is built from TRBV12-3 or TRBV12-4 and TRBJ1-3; D uncertain. Trimming cost V 0 bases and J 1 base, with 13 bases left between them. The CDR3 consists of 17 residues. CDR3 in amino acids: CASSLAGRALSGNTIYF. CDR3 coding DNA: TGTGCCAGCAGTTTAGCTGGCAGAGCCCTTTCTGGAAACACCATATATTTT.

This clonotype was counted only a few times. The V call is TRBV7-9, the J call TRBJ1-2, with D unclear. With 4 bases removed from V and 3 bases from J, the gap between germline ends came to 12 bases. CDR1 is SEHNR and CDR2 is FQNEAQ in the germline V gene (reference sequence). The CDR3 has 14 amino acids. The CDR3 loop reads CASSYGESHYGYTF. The CDR3 DNA reads TGTGCCAGCAGCTACGGGGAATCTCACTATGGCTACACCTTC. The full variable domain, its missing parts supplied by reference TRBV7-9 and TRBJ1-2, is DTGVSQNPRHKITKRGQNVTFRCDPISEHNRLYWYRQTLGQGPEFLTYFQNEAQLEKSRLLSDRFSAERPKGSFSTLEIQRTEQGDSAMYLCASSYGESHYGYTFGSGTRLTVV.

This chain connects TRBV7-6 to TRBJ2-1; possible D gene TRBD1, 7 bases. V was trimmed by 1 base and J by 9 bases, leaving 13 bases between them. The CDR3 loop spans 14 amino acids. Germline V gene sequence: CDR1 SGHVS, CDR2 FNYEAQ. CDR3 residues: CASSLEGQGGEQFF. CDR3 coding DNA: TGTGCCAGCAGCTTAGAAGGGCAGGGGGGTGAGCAGTTCTTC.

This clonotype was picked up a small number of times. The chain carries TRBV4-1 and TRBJ1-2; 10 bases map to TRBD1. The CDR3 extends over 15 amino acids. Trimming took 5 bases from V and 8 from J; bases not matched to a gene: 11. Germline CDR1 MGHRA, CDR2 YSYEKL. The DNA for the CDR3 is TGCGCCAGCAGCTACGCCGGGACAGGGGTAACCGGCTACACCTTC. As protein: CASSYAGTGVTGYTF.

This clonotype was seen a few times. V is TRBV7-2 and J is TRBJ2-5, with D possibly TRBD1 on 5 matching bases. V was cut by 0 bases and J by 2 bases, with 10 bases left in between. Germline V gene lookup returns CDR1 SGHTA and CDR2 FQGNSA. This CDR3 region has 15 residues. The CDR3 DNA reads TGTGCCAGCAGCTTAGCGCCTAACAGGCAAGAGACCCAGTACTTC. It translates to CASSLAPNRQETQYF. Full variable domain (remainder filled in from reference TRBV7-2 and TRBJ2-5): GAGVSQSPSNKVTEKGKDVELRCDPISGHTALYWYRQSLGQGLEFLIYFQGNSAPDKSGLPSDRFSAERTGGSVSTLTIQRTQQEDSAVYLCASSLAPNRQETQYFGPGTRLLVL.